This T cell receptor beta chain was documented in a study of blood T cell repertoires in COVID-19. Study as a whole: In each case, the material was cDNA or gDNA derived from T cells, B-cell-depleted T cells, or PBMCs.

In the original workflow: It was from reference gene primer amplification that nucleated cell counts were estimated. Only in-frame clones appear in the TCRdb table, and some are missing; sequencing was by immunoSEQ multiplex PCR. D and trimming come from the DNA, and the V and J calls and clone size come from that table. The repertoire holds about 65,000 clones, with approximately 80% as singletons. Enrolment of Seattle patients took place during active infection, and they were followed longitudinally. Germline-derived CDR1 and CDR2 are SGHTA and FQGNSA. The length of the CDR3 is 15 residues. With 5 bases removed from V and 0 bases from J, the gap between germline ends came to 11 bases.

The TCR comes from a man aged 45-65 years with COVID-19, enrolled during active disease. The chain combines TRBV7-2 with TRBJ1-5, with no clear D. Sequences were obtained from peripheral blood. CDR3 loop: CASSHGEYSNQPQHF. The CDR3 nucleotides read TGTGCCAGCAGCCACGGGGAGTATAGCAATCAGCCCCAGCATTTT.